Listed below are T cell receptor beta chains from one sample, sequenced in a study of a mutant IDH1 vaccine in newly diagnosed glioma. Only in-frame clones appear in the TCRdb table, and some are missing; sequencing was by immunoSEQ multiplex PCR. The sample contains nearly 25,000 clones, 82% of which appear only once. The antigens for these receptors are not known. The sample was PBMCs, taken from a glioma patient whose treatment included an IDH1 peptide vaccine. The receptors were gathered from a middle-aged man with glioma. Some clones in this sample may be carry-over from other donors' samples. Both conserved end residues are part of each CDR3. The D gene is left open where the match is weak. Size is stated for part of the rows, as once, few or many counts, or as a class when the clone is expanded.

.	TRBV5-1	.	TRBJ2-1	TGCGCCAGCAGCTTGGGTGGGCATGAGCAGTTCTTC	CASSLGGHEQFF
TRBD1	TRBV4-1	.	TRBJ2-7	TGCGCCAGCAGCCAGGGACAGGGTGGCACCTACGAGCAGTACTTC	CASSQGQGGTYEQYF
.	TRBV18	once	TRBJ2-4	TGTGCCAGCTCCCCGCGTGCTCCGGGGGCGCCGGGAAACATTCAGTACTTC	CASSPRAPGAPGNIQYF
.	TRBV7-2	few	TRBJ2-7	TGTGCCAGCAGCTTAGAGCCGGGCTCCCTCTCCTACGAGCAGTACTTC	CASSLEPGSLSYEQYF
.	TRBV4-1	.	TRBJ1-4	TGCGCCAGCAGCCAACGGACGACAGCCTCTAATGAAAAACTGTTTTTT	CASSQRTTASNEKLFF
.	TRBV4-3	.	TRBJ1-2	TGCGCCAGCAGCCAAGGGGGGTATAGCTACACCTTC	CASSQGGYSYTF
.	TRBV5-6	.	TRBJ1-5	TGTGCCAGCAGCATAGCGGATCAGCCCCAGCATTTT	CASSIADQPQHF
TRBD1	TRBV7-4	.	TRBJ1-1	TGTGCCAGCGTACTCCTGGACAGGGAGGGCACTGAAGCTTTCTTT	CASVLLDREGTEAFF
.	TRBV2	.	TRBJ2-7	TGTGCCAGCAGTGAAACAGGCTTCTTCTACGAGCAGTACTTC	CASSETGFFYEQYF
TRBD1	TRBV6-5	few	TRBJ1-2	TGTGCCAGCAGTTACAGGGGGCATGGCTACACCTTC	CASSYRGHGYTF
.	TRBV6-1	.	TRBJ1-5	TGTGCCAGCAGTGAGTTTCAGCCCCAGCATTTT	CASSEFQPQHF
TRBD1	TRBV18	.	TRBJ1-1	TGTGCCAGCTCACCAAGGGGACAGGAGAACACTGAAGCTTTCTTT	CASSPRGQENTEAFF
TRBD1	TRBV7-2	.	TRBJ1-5	TGTGCCAGCAGCCCTGACAGGGGGAGCAATCAGCCCCAGCATTTT	CASSPDRGSNQPQHF
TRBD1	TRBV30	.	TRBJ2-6	TGTGCCTGCCTGAGGGACAGGGGGCCCTCTGGGGCCAACGTCCTGACTTTC	CACLRDRGPSGANVLTF
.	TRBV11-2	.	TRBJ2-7	TGTGCCAGCAGCTTAGATTCGGATTCCTACGAGCAGTACTTC	CASSLDSDSYEQYF
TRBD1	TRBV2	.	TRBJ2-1	TGTGCCAGCAGGGACAGGGCAAACCGGTACAATGAGCAGTTCTTC	CASRDRANRYNEQFF
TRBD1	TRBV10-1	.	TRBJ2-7	TGCGCCAGCAGCGACAGACAGGGGGCATCCTACGAGCAGTACTTC	CASSDRQGASYEQYF
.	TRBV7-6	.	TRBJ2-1	TGTGCCAGCAGCTTAGCACTAGGGGGGGGGAACAATGAGCAGTTCTTC	CASSLALGGGNNEQFF
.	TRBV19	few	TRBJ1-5	TGTGCCAGCGACAAAAGGACATCGTACAATCAGCCCCAGCATTTT	CASDKRTSYNQPQHF
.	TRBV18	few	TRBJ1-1	TGTGCCAGCTCACCAGCGAACACTGAAGCTTTCTTT	CASSPANTEAFF
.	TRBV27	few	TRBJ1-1	TGTGCCAGCAGCCCTACGTGGGCCACTGAAGCTTTCTTT	CASSPTWATEAFF
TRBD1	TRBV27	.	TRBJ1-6	TGTGCCAGCGGCCGGGACAGAAATTCACCCCTCCACTTT	CASGRDRNSPLHF
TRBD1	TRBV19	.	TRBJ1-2	TGTGCCAGTACCCCGGGAGGGGGCAGAGGAGGCTACACCTTC	CASTPGGGRGGYTF
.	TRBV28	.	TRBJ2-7	TGTGCCAGCAGTTTAGGGGTCGAGCAGTACTTC	CASSLGVEQYF
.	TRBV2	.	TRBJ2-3	TGTGCCAGCAGTCCCGGCGCGGGGGCTAGCACAGATACGCAGTATTTT	CASSPGAGASTDTQYF
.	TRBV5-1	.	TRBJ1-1	TGCGCCAGCAGCTCGACAGGTCAGAACACTGAAGCTTTCTTT	CASSSTGQNTEAFF
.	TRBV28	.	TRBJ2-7	TGTGCCAGCAGTTTGTTTCAGAAGAATACCTACGAGCAGTACTTC	CASSLFQKNTYEQYF
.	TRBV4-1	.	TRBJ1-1	TGCGCCAGCAGCCAAGGGACAGTGAACACTGAAGCTTTCTTT	CASSQGTVNTEAFF